Following are 25 T cell receptor beta chains from one sample sequenced in a study of metastatic and nonmetastatic thyroid tumors. TCRdb reprocessed the PCR reads using MiXCR. The sample records roughly 83,000 clones, about 15% being singletons. Prior to thyroid surgery, none of the patients had received any treatment. The sequenced material came from blood. Receptor source: a female donor with papillary thyroid cancer or a benign thyroid nodule (not recorded which). Some clones in this sample may be carry-over from other donors' samples.

The chain couples TRBV6-1 to TRBJ2-3; D might be TRBD2 (5 bases). This CDR3 comprises 14 residues. Between the trimmed V and J ends, which lost 3 bases and 0 bases, there was a span of 7 bases. Germline V lookup: CDR1 MNHNS, CDR2 SASEGT. CDR3 protein: CASSDRGSTDTQYF. The CDR3 region has the DNA TGTGCCAGCAGTGATAGAGGGAGCACAGATACGCAGTATTTT.

As concerns this clone: A read error may be the cause here, since a much bigger clone is one base away. In the same sample, other DNA sequences code for this CDR3. The V and J genes are TRBV20-1 and TRBJ1-2; D unresolved. Germline CDR1 reads DFQATT; CDR2 reads SNEGSKA (reference sequence). CDR3 length equals 12 residues. The CDR3 is CSASTVNYGYTF. DNA for the CDR3: TGCAGCGCTTCAACAGTGAACTATGGCTACACCTTC.

The chain carries TRBV7-8 and TRBJ2-7, with TRBD1 identical over 8 bases. This CDR3 has 15 amino acids. Germline V gene sequence: CDR1 SGHVS, CDR2 FQNEAQ. Trimming cost V 4 bases and J 1 base; bases outside gene matches: 6. The CDR3 loop reads CASSSLGQGSYEQYF. The DNA of the CDR3 is TGTGCCAGCAGCTCCCTTGGACAGGGTTCCTACGAGCAGTACTTC. Looking up the rest from reference TRBV7-8 and TRBJ2-7 gives the full variable domain: GAGVSQSPRYKVAKRGQDVALRCDPISGHVSLFWYQQALGQGPEFLTYFQNEAQLDKSGLPSDRFFAERPEGSVSTLKIQRTQQEDSAVYLCASSSLGQGSYEQYFGPGTRLTVT.

This clone was counted ten times or more. The chain is built from TRBV11-2 and TRBJ1-2, with D perhaps matching TRBD1 (6 bases). The ends were cut back, 5 bases at V and 6 bases at J, with 13 bases in the middle. Germline assignment: CDR1 SGHAT and CDR2 FQNNGV. This CDR3 has 13 residues. The CDR3 bases are TGTGCCAGCAGCGTCCTACAGGGAAATGGCTACACCTTC. Translating it yields CASSVLQGNGYTF.

The chain couples TRBV7-2 to TRBJ1-1; D call uncertain. The CDR3 runs 13 residues. CDR1 and CDR2 (germline): SGHTA, FQGNSA. The V and J ends lost 2 bases and 1 base respectively, with 5 bases between them. The CDR3 DNA sequence: TGTGCCAGCAGCTTAAGCTCGAACACTGAAGCTTTCTTT. It specifies CASSLSSNTEAFF.

This clone was counted ten times or more. This sequence joins TRBV19 and TRBJ2-5, with 7 bases identical to TRBD1. The germline gives CDR1 LNHDA, CDR2 SQIVND (reference sequence). The CDR3 is 15 residues long. V lost 5 bases to trimming and J lost 0 bases; unmatched junction nucleotides: 6. The CDR3 loop is CASSSRQGDQETQYF. The CDR3 DNA reads as TGTGCCAGTAGTTCACGACAGGGAGACCAAGAGACCCAGTACTTC.

This clone was seen ten or more times. The chain carries TRBV5-1 and TRBJ2-5; tentatively, D is TRBD1 (6 bases). This CDR3 region has 14 residues. The germline CDR1 and CDR2 sequences are SGHRS and YFSETQ. The V end was cut by 3 bases, the J end by 5 bases, with 14 bases between. The CDR3 spells CASSSPSTGETQYF. Here the CDR3 DNA reads TGCGCCAGCAGCTCCCCCTCTACAGGGGAGACCCAGTACTTC.

This clone has ten or more counts. This sequence joins TRBV7-2 and TRBJ2-1; the match to TRBD2 covers 11 bases. Germline V gives CDR1 SGHTA, CDR2 FQGNSA. The CDR3 is 17 residues long. V lost 0 bases and J lost 8; bases outside the gene matches: 9. Here the CDR3 DNA reads TGTGCCAGCAGCTTAGCGCTGGTTAGCGGGGGGGCCCATGAGCAGTTCTTC. Translation: CASSLALVSGGAHEQFF.

About this clone: With a much larger clone just one base away, this may be a read error. This sample includes further DNA sequences coding for the same CDR3. J is TRBJ2-7 and V is TRBV20-1; tentatively, D is TRBD1 (6 bases). V dropped 6 bases and J dropped 2 bases, with 11 bases sitting between them. This CDR3 has 12 residues. Germline CDR1 DFQATT, CDR2 SNEGSKA (reference sequence). The chain's CDR3 is CSALDRPYEQYF. For the CDR3, the DNA is TGCAGTGCACTGGACAGACCCTACGAGCAGTACTTC.

Many counts were recorded for this clone. V gene TRBV6-1 combines with J gene TRBJ2-7; 7 nucleotides match TRBD1. The length of the CDR3 is 14 residues. Germline CDR1 and CDR2: MNHNS and SASEGT. V lost 6 bases, J lost 5 bases, and 10 bases stayed unmatched. The CDR3 loop reads CASRTGTAPDEQYF. CDR3 DNA sequence: TGTGCCAGCAGGACTGGGACAGCCCCTGACGAGCAGTACTTC.

For this clone: Just one base apart from a much larger clone, this may be a read error. The rearrangement links TRBV20-1 to TRBJ1-6; 8 bases agree with TRBD1. CDR1 is DFQATT, CDR2 SNEGSKA, per germline (reference sequence). This CDR3 region has 13 residues. CDR3 DNA: TGCAGTGCTAGAGGACAGGGGAATTCAACCCTCCACTTT. It codes for CSARGQGNSTLHF.

This clone has ten or more counts. This rearrangement joins TRBV19 to TRBJ1-1; no firm D call. Germline lookup yields CDR1 LNHDA and CDR2 SQIVND (reference sequence). This CDR3 is 13 amino acids long. The ends were cut back, 1 base at V and 1 base at J, with 4 bases in the middle. The CDR3 is CASSIAQNTEAFF. CDR3 in DNA: TGTGCCAGTAGTATAGCCCAGAACACTGAAGCTTTCTTT.

The rearrangement links TRBV4-1 to TRBJ2-7; possible D gene TRBD1, 6 bases. Germline CDR1 reads MGHRA; CDR2 reads YSYEKL. This CDR3 is built from 14 residues. V was trimmed by 1 base and J by 2 bases, leaving 9 bases between them. The CDR3: CASSQVRGAYEQYF. The CDR3 DNA reads TGCGCCAGCAGCCAAGTCAGGGGCGCCTACGAGCAGTACTTC.

This clone was detected many times. This chain connects TRBV20-1 to TRBJ2-2; maybe TRBD2 (6 bases). The CDR3 is 14 residues long. Germline lookup yields CDR1 DFQATT and CDR2 SNEGSKA (reference sequence). V lost 3 bases and J 2 bases, leaving 10 bases between the germline ends. CDR3 region: CSARGGLNTGELFF. CDR3 DNA: TGCAGTGCTAGGGGGGGACTTAACACCGGGGAGCTGTTTTTT.

Many counts were recorded for this clone. This chain connects TRBV6-1 to TRBJ1-4; maybe TRBD1 (5 bases). Germline CDR1 reads MNHNS; CDR2 reads SASEGT. The CDR3 is made up of 12 amino acids. The ends were cut back, 7 bases at V and 6 bases at J, with 9 bases in the middle. This CDR3 reads CASTGGYEKLFF. Here the CDR3 DNA reads TGTGCCAGCACCGGGGGTTATGAAAAACTGTTTTTT.

This clone was seen more than once but under ten times. A much bigger clone sits one base away, suggesting this may be a read error. The gene calls are TRBV29-1 and TRBJ2-4, with D maybe TRBD1 (5 bases). CDR3 length equals 13 residues. From germline, CDR1 is SQVTM and CDR2 ANQGSEA. CDR3 residues: CRVEDTSRNIQYF. CDR3 nucleotides: TGCAGAGTTGAGGACACCTCAAGGAACATTCAGTACTTC.

This clone came up many times. The chain is built from TRBV5-1 and TRBJ2-3; D gene ambiguous. The CDR3 sequence is 12 residues long. With 4 bases removed from V and 3 bases from J, the gap between germline ends came to 6 bases. Per the germline V gene, CDR1 is SGHRS and CDR2 is YFSETQ. The CDR3 sequence: CASSLPTDTQYF. DNA for the CDR3: TGCGCCAGCAGCCTCCCAACAGATACGCAGTATTTT.

This clone was detected many times. The chain is built from TRBV9 and TRBJ2-7, with 8 bases matching TRBD1. The germline gives CDR1 SGDLS, CDR2 YYNGEE. The CDR3 loop spans 15 amino acids. J lost 0 bases, V lost 0 bases, and 2 bases had no gene match. DNA of the CDR3: TGTGCCAGCAGCGTAGGGACAGGGAGCTCCTACGAGCAGTACTTC. Translation: CASSVGTGSSYEQYF. Together with reference TRBV9 and TRBJ2-7, the CDR3 gives the full variable domain: DSGVTQTPKHLITATGQRVTLRCSPRSGDLSVYWYQQSLDQGLQFLIQYYNGEERAKGNILERFSAQQFPDLHSELNLSSLELGDSALYFCASSVGTGSSYEQYFGPGTRLTVT.

This clone appeared a few times. A much larger clone differs from this one at a single base, so this may be a read error. At the DNA level, this CDR3 is encoded by other sequences in the same sample as well. The chain uses TRBV12-3 or TRBV12-4 and TRBJ2-2, with 8 positions matching TRBD2. The CDR3 loop spans 15 amino acids. After removal of 10 bases from V and 2 bases from J, the junction contained 9 bases not matched to a gene. The CDR3 is CAIRGGPTNTGELFF. The CDR3 region has the DNA TGTGCCATCCGGGGGGGGCCTACTAACACCGGGGAGCTGTTTTTT.

Turning to this clone: This could be a read error, since a much larger clone is one nucleotide away. The sample carries other DNA sequences with the same CDR3. V is TRBV19 and J is TRBJ2-1; a weak D match, TRBD2 (7 bases). There are 17 residues in the CDR3. The V gene's germline CDR1 is LNHDA and CDR2 SQIVND (reference sequence). V lost 3 bases and J 4 bases, leaving 19 bases between the germline ends. The CDR3 reads CASSIIVAGARYNEQFF. In nucleotides, the CDR3 is TGTGCCAGTAGTATTATCGTGGCGGGGGCTCGGTACAATGAGCAGTTCTTC.

As to this clone: A much larger clone is a single base away; this may be a read error. The chain employs TRBV9 and TRBJ2-1; D is perhaps TRBD2 (7 bases). V gave up 4 bases and J gave up 10 bases, with 21 bases separating them. The CDR3 is 15 residues long. Germline V gene lookup returns CDR1 SGDLS and CDR2 YYNGEE. In DNA, the CDR3 is TGTGCCAGCAGCTTAGAGGGGGGGCCGGATAGGGAGCAGTTCTTC. This sequence encodes CASSLEGGPDREQFF.

To note about this clone: Lacking the conserved final phenylalanine or tryptophan, this CDR3 likely reflects a read error. V gene TRBV6-2 or TRBV6-3 combines with J gene TRBJ2-7; D is unclear. Germline V gene data show CDR1 as MNHEY and CDR2 as SVGEGT. The CDR3 sequence is 15 residues long. Trimming took off 0 bases at V and 3 bases at J, with 12 bases between the two ends. The CDR3 loop reads CASSYSGPSGYEQYL. Here the CDR3 DNA reads TGTGCCAGCAGTTACTCGGGTCCGAGTGGCTACGAGCAGTACCTC.

This clone has at least ten counts. This chain links TRBV30 with TRBJ1-6; 7 bases align to TRBD1. The V segment lost 6 bases and the J segment 9 bases; nucleotides outside the gene matches: 8. Germline CDR1 and CDR2: GTSNPN and SVGIG (reference sequence). The CDR3 has 13 residues. CDR3 sequence (DNA): TGTGCCTGCATGAGGACAGGACGTTCACCCCTCCACTTT. Translating it yields CACMRTGRSPLHF. Together with reference TRBV30 and TRBJ1-6, the CDR3 gives the full variable domain: SQTIHQWPATLVQPVGSPLSLECTVEGTSNPNLYWYRQAAGRGLQLLFYSVGIGQISSEVPQNLSASRPQDRQFILSSKKLLLSDSGFYLCACMRTGRSPLHFGNGTRLTVT.

In this sample, this clone turned up many times. This sequence joins TRBV4-2 and TRBJ2-1; D might be TRBD1 or TRBD2, each matching 5 bases. Trimming removed 0 bases at V and 7 bases at J, with 13 bases between. In germline, CDR1 is LGHNA, CDR2 YNFKEQ. The CDR3 is 15 residues long. CDR3 protein: CASSQDEGQWNEQFF. CDR3 in DNA: TGTGCCAGCAGCCAAGATGAGGGGCAATGGAATGAGCAGTTCTTC.

Comments on this clone: At one of its ends the junction is not consistent with the germline gene, which may arise from a read error. The V and J genes are TRBV15 and TRBJ2-7; TRBD1 might be the D (6 bases). Germline V gene lookup returns CDR1 LNHNV and CDR2 YYDKDF (reference sequence). The CDR3 loop spans 14 amino acids. The CDR3: CATTRYRAGDEQYF. The CDR3 DNA sequence: TGTGCCACCACCAGATATAGGGCAGGGGACGAGCAGTACTTC.